One sample yielded the 24 T cell receptor beta chains listed below, sequenced in a study of blood T cell repertoires in COVID-19. The method was immunoSEQ multiplex PCR; TCRdb's version includes in-frame clones alone and lacks a portion of them. The sample lists around 230,000 clones, over 70% occurring once. Sequenced input: peripheral blood. Receptor source: a man aged 35-49 years with acute or convalescent COVID-19.

The rearrangement joins TRBV4-3 to TRBJ2-1; TRBD1 matches 7 bases. The CDR3 runs 15 residues. Unmatched junction bases numbered 2, after V lost 2 bases and J lost 1 base. Per germline, CDR1 LGHNA and CDR2 YSLEER. The CDR3 loop reads CASSQRQGSYNEQFF. CDR3 sequence (DNA): TGCGCCAGCAGCCAACGACAGGGTTCCTACAATGAGCAGTTCTTC.

The CDR3 spells CASRTGGTQYF. CDR3 DNA: TGTGCCAGCAGAACCGGGGGGACGCAGTATTTT. The rearrangement links TRBV3-1 (or the pseudogene TRBV3-2) to TRBJ2-3, with 7 bases matching TRBD2. With V trimmed by 6 bases and J by 9 bases, 3 bases remained unmatched. The CDR3 covers 11 residues. The germline V gene encodes CDR1 LGHDT and CDR2 YNNKEL (reference sequence).

This clone was found once. The chain carries TRBV3-1 (or the pseudogene TRBV3-2) and TRBJ2-5; tentative D call: TRBD1 (5 bases). The CDR3 covers 15 residues. V was cut by 3 bases and J by 1 base, with 12 bases left in between. The germline V gene has CDR1 LGHDT and CDR2 YNNKEL (reference sequence). CDR3 in DNA: TGTGCCAGCAGCCAGGCCGGACAAGTCCAAGAGACCCAGTACTTC. It codes for CASSQAGQVQETQYF.

This clone was observed once. The chain links TRBV12-5 to TRBJ2-3; 8 bases are shared with TRBD2. Trimming removed 6 bases from V and 2 bases from J; junction bases left unmatched: 13. CDR3 length: 17 amino acids. The germline gives CDR1 LGHNT, CDR2 FRNRAP. The CDR3 reads CASGQIASAGVTDTQYF. The CDR3 region has the DNA TGTGCTAGTGGACAGATAGCTTCAGCGGGAGTCACAGATACGCAGTATTTT.

The rearrangement links TRBV5-4 to TRBJ2-7; 8 bases are shared with TRBD2. The CDR3 runs to 17 residues. Germline loops: CDR1 SGHNT, CDR2 YYREEE (reference sequence). With 0 bases clipped from V and 2 bases from J, the junction kept 10 bases outside the gene matches. The CDR3 nucleotides are TGTGCCAGCAGCTTGGACGGGGGTAGCGGGGCAACCTACGAGCAGTACTTC. Its translation is CASSLDGGSGATYEQYF.

The chain links TRBV7-8 to TRBJ1-5; D not certain. Germline CDR1 SGHVS, CDR2 FQNEAQ. The V end lost 0 bases, the J end lost 9 bases, and 15 bases lay between the germline ends. The CDR3 loop spans 15 amino acids. The CDR3 DNA reads as TGTGCCAGCAGCTTAGCAGCGGACTTCCGAGGGCCCCAGCATTTT. Translating it yields CASSLAADFRGPQHF.

This sequence joins TRBV10-3 and TRBJ1-1; possible D gene TRBD1, 6 bases. V lost 7 bases and J lost 5, with 14 bases in between. This CDR3 contains 13 residues. CDR1 ENHRY and CDR2 SYGVKD come from the germline V gene. DNA of the CDR3: TGTGCCATCAAGGGGGTTACGAGTACTGAAGCTTTCTTT. This sequence encodes CAIKGVTSTEAFF.

V gene TRBV25-1 combines with J gene TRBJ2-1; TRBD2 matches at 7 bases. V dropped 3 bases and J dropped 6; count of bases not matched to a gene: 8. The CDR3 runs to 15 residues. Per germline, CDR1 MGHDK and CDR2 SYGVNS. CDR3 amino acids: CASSDRREGRNEQFF. CDR3 DNA sequence: TGTGCCAGCAGTGATAGGAGGGAGGGCCGCAATGAGCAGTTCTTC.

This chain connects TRBV6-5 to TRBJ1-1; D is unresolved. The CDR3 extends over 11 amino acids. The V gene's germline CDR1 is MNHEY and CDR2 SVGAGI. Trimming took off 4 bases at V and 3 bases at J, with 3 bases between the two ends. The chain's CDR3 is CASSSDTEAFF. Here the CDR3 DNA reads TGTGCCAGCAGTTCGGACACTGAAGCTTTCTTT.

This sequence joins TRBV30 and TRBJ1-1; 8 positions agree with TRBD1. The germline V gene has CDR1 GTSNPN and CDR2 SVGIG (reference sequence). Germline trimming cut 1 base from V and 6 bases from J; bases unmatched to any gene: 7. This CDR3 is built from 14 residues. The CDR3 spells CAWSAGQGIPEAFF. CDR3 in DNA: TGTGCCTGGAGTGCTGGACAGGGAATACCTGAAGCTTTCTTT.

V gene TRBV6-5 combines with J gene TRBJ1-2; 7 bases line up with TRBD1. This CDR3 is 13 amino acids long. CDR1 and CDR2 (germline): MNHEY, SVGAGI. V was clipped by 5 bases and J by 6 bases; unmatched bases: 6. The CDR3 loop reads CASSPTGEDGYTF. The CDR3 nucleotides read TGTGCCAGCAGTCCAACAGGGGAGGATGGCTACACCTTC.

The chain links TRBV4-3 to TRBJ1-4; TRBD1 matches at 10 bases. Germline V gene data show CDR1 as LGHNA and CDR2 as YSLEER. V lost 4 bases, J lost 4 bases, and 6 bases stayed unmatched. There are 16 residues in the CDR3. The CDR3 DNA follows: TGCGCCAGCAGCCGCGGGACAGGGGCAATTAATGAAAAACTGTTTTTT. Amino acid sequence: CASSRGTGAINEKLFF.

This clone was seen once. The chain has TRBV29-1 and TRBJ1-1; tentatively, D is TRBD1 (5 bases). V lost 4 bases to trimming and J lost 4 bases, with 19 bases between them. Germline-derived CDR1 and CDR2 are SQVTM and ANQGSEA. The CDR3 sequence is 15 residues long. CDR3 bases: TGCAGCGTTGTATTTCCACCTAGACAGATCACTGAAGCTTTCTTT. This encodes CSVVFPPRQITEAFF.

As DNA, the CDR3 is TGTGCCAGCAGCCCGGGACTAGCAGGGAGCTACGAGCAGTACTTC. Amino acids: CASSPGLAGSYEQYF. This chain connects TRBV5-4 to TRBJ2-7; 9 positions agree with TRBD2. With V trimmed by 4 bases and J by 3 bases, 8 bases remained unmatched. The CDR3 spans 15 residues. Germline V lookup: CDR1 SGHNT, CDR2 YYREEE (reference sequence).

This chain links TRBV27 with TRBJ1-3; the match to TRBD1 covers 10 bases. From germline, CDR1 is MNHEY and CDR2 SMNVEV (reference sequence). J lost 0 bases, V lost 7 bases, and 3 bases had no gene match. The CDR3 contains 15 residues. The CDR3 reads CASMRTGGSGNTIYF. The CDR3 coding sequence is TGTGCCAGCATGAGGACAGGGGGCTCTGGAAACACCATATATTTT.

The V call is TRBV25-1, the J call TRBJ1-2; 7 positions match TRBD1. The V segment lost 4 bases and the J segment 0 bases; nucleotides outside the gene matches: 5. From germline, CDR1 is MGHDK and CDR2 SYGVNS. The CDR3 is made up of 15 amino acids. The CDR3 DNA reads TGTGCCAGCAGTGGAAGGGACAGACCTAACTATGGCTACACCTTC. Translated: CASSGRDRPNYGYTF.

This chain uses TRBV6-5 with TRBJ1-5; D may be TRBD1 (6 bases). Germline V lookup: CDR1 MNHEY, CDR2 SVGAGI. The CDR3 length is 14 residues. V shed 6 bases and J shed 3 bases, with 12 bases lying between them. Here the CDR3 reads CASRTDRFNQPQHF. The CDR3 DNA reads as TGTGCCAGCAGGACGGACAGATTCAATCAGCCCCAGCATTTT.

The V call is TRBV10-1, the J call TRBJ1-1; no firm D call. This CDR3 spans 14 amino acids. CDR1 WNHNN and CDR2 SYGVQD come from the germline V gene (reference sequence). V was shortened by 5 bases and J by 3 bases, with 13 bases between the two germline ends. CDR3 loop: CASSLPHRDTEAFF. The DNA of the CDR3 is TGCGCCAGCAGTCTCCCGCACAGAGACACTGAAGCTTTCTTT.

This chain connects TRBV10-3 to TRBJ2-7; 8 positions agree with TRBD2. J gave up 7 bases and V 1 base, and 3 bases lay outside the gene matches. From germline, CDR1 is ENHRY and CDR2 SYGVKD. This CDR3 has 13 residues. The CDR3 coding sequence is TGTGCCATCAGTGAGTTCGGGGGGGAGGAGCAGTACTTC. It is translated as CAISEFGGEEQYF.

V and J are TRBV4-1 and TRBJ2-3; 7 positions agree with TRBD2. V trimming: 3 bases; J trimming: 0 bases; junction bases outside the gene matches: 6. The CDR3 consists of 16 residues. Germline loops: CDR1 MGHRA, CDR2 YSYEKL. The chain's CDR3 is CASSQAPSGSTDTQYF. For the CDR3, the DNA is TGCGCCAGCAGCCAGGCCCCTAGCGGAAGCACAGATACGCAGTATTTT.

The chain is built from TRBV3-1 (or the pseudogene TRBV3-2) and TRBJ1-1; 7 positions agree with TRBD1. The CDR3 has 12 amino acids. Germline V gene sequence: CDR1 LGHDT, CDR2 YNNKEL (reference sequence). J lost 10 bases, V lost 1 base, and 3 bases had no gene match. For the CDR3, the DNA is TGTGCCAGCAGCCAAGTTGGGACAGCAGCTTTCTTT. This codes for CASSQVGTAAFF.

This chain connects TRBV19 to TRBJ2-2; TRBD1 aligns across 9 bases. J lost 7 bases, V lost 6 bases, and 9 bases had no gene match. CDR3 length: 15 residues. Germline V lookup: CDR1 LNHDA, CDR2 SQIVND (reference sequence). CDR3 sequence (DNA): TGTGCCAGTAGGCGTGGGGACAGGGACGACGGGGAGCTGTTTTTT. Encoded protein: CASRRGDRDDGELFF.

This clone has only one observation. The sample has other DNA sequences that encode this CDR3 too. The rearrangement links TRBV5-1 to TRBJ2-5; TRBD2 matches 9 bases. The CDR3 extends over 16 amino acids. The V gene end was trimmed by 0 bases and the J gene end by 4 bases; junction bases not matched to a gene: 7. CDR1 is SGHRS and CDR2 is YFSETQ in the germline V gene. CDR3 residues: CASSLGLAGLRETQYF. The DNA of the CDR3 is TGCGCCAGCAGCTTGGGGCTAGCGGGGCTTAGAGAGACCCAGTACTTC. Together with reference TRBV5-1 and TRBJ2-5, the CDR3 gives the full variable domain: KAGVTQTPRYLIKTRGQQVTLSCSPISGHRSVSWYQQTPGQGLQFLFEYFSETQRNKGNFPGRFSGRQFSNSRSEMNVSTLELGDSALYLCASSLGLAGLRETQYFGPGTRLLVL.

V usage is TRBV27 and J usage is TRBJ1-2; the match to TRBD1 covers 10 bases. This CDR3 is 16 amino acids long. After removal of 5 bases from V and 5 bases from J, the junction contained 11 bases not matched to a gene. Germline lookup yields CDR1 MNHEY and CDR2 SMNVEV (reference sequence). The DNA for the CDR3 is TGTGCCAGCAGTCCCGACCGGGACAGGGGTTCATATGGCTACACCTTC. It codes for CASSPDRDRGSYGYTF.